This T cell receptor beta chain was profiled in a study of T cell responses to AZD1222 COVID-19 vaccine (dated by TCRdb to the early 2020s). Broadly, across the study: Because spike-specific TCR depth and breadth did not differ between the two schedules, AZD1222 recipients who got a second dose at roughly 4 weeks were pooled with those who got a second dose at roughly 12 weeks. TCR sequencing covered roughly 230 trial participants: approximately 200 given two doses of AZD1222 and 26 given two doses of MenACWY control vaccine. Trial participants were enrolled by age into 18-55, 56-69 and 70-plus year subgroups, with roughly 150, 30 and 60 TCR-sequenced participants respectively. The paper's findings and limits, for the study overall: In the small 56-69-year group, the increase in depth fell short of significance, most likely because of low power. Because no day 14 peak-response samples were available, repertoires were characterized only after the peak T cell response. Participants were mostly white British and included more females than males, and it was suggested by the authors that clonal diversity may have been underestimated. After two AZD1222 doses, spike-specific TCR breadth and depth were significantly higher than at day 0 and than in MenACWY recipients. Only six or seven AZD1222 recipients were SARS-CoV-2 seropositive at baseline, limiting conclusions about previously exposed vaccinees. Vaccine-associated CD4 TCRs spanned the whole spike protein, with dominant responses in regions 160-218 and 743-854. Reportedly, almost half of the unique spike-specific TCRs recognized epitopes lying outside the regions that are mutated in the B.1.351 and B.1.1.7 variants.

The CDR3 regions of human TCRbeta chains were subjected to immunosequencing. From the authors' description of their analysis: Repertoire TCRs were matched against a reference library of SARS-CoV-2-specific TCRs generated with the MIRA antigen-specificity platform. Breadth was defined as the fraction of unique TCRs that were SARS-CoV-2-associated. Depth was defined as the fraction of total T cells that were SARS-CoV-2-associated. Using the MIRA data, each spike-specific TCR was mapped to the spike region that the TCR reacts to and placed in a CD4 or CD8 class. Log10-transformed breadth and depth values were compared by one-way ANOVA with Sidak's multiple comparisons tests. This is the immuneACCESS table as TCRdb keeps it, with only in-frame sequences that have V and J called. A part of the clones is gone; compared with another copy, unresolved V genes explain less than half, and the rest is unexplained. D and trimming were read from the DNA, whereas the V and J calls and clone size are those reported in that table. Present in this sample are 85,000 to 130,000 clones, 88% of which were seen just once. The ten largest make up about 8.7% of the sample.

For this clone: Its antigen specificity is not known. Base-call qualities are not available, and no considerably larger clone is one nucleotide away.

Read against the paper, the sample's time point label means: baseline before first vaccination. Samples from vaccinated people were obtained from the UK trials COV001 and COV002, which included a single-blind randomized controlled phase 2/3 trial of AZD1222 (ChAdOx1 nCoV-19) in healthy adults. For TCRbeta chain sequencing, PBMC samples were collected from trial participants at day 0 and at day 28 after the second dose. The material was peripheral blood, obtained on day 0 of AZD1222 vaccination. This receptor was identified in an adult in good health.

The DNA is TGTGCCAGCAAAAGGAGTGGGAGGCAAGAGACCCAGTACTTC. Translated, it reads CASKRSGRQETQYF. The rearranged segments are TRBV6-5 and TRBJ2-5, with a tentative D gene TRBD2 over 6 matching bases. The germline V gene provides CDR1 MNHEY and CDR2 SVGAGI. Measured from the cysteine to the phenylalanine, the CDR3 is 14 residues long. Left in the record is the CDR3 DNA by itself, 42 bases read in frame from the first base. V and J lose 7 bases and 2 bases, and a span of 14 bases separates them.